These T cell receptor beta chains were read from a single sample in a study of OX40 agonist ivuxolimab in advanced cancers. TCRdb keeps only in-frame clones here, not all; method: immunoSEQ multiplex PCR. This sample yields roughly 86,000 clones, of which about 90% are seen a single time; 6.5% to 9% belongs to the top ten. This specimen consisted of CD4+ or CD8+ T cells sorted from blood, obtained in a trial of the OX40 agonist ivuxolimab. These receptors originate from an adult with an advanced solid tumor such as melanoma, head and neck, liver or kidney cancer. Each CDR3 is given with its conserved first and last residue. A D gene is named only where the DNA matches it firmly. The size entry is marked missing in some rows and otherwise reads once, few, many or a size class.

abundance	v_gene	d_gene	j_gene	CDR3aa	CDR3nt
.	TRBV2	.	TRBJ1-1	CASEFANTEAFF	TGTGCCAGCGAGTTCGCGAACACTGAAGCTTTCTTT
.	TRBV2	.	TRBJ1-2	CASSEVSFYGYTF	TGTGCCAGCAGTGAAGTCAGCTTCTATGGCTACACCTTC
.	TRBV10-2	.	TRBJ2-1	CASSVWQGTYNEQFF	TGCGCCAGCAGTGTCTGGCAGGGGACCTACAATGAGCAGTTCTTC
.	TRBV28	TRBD1	TRBJ2-1	CASAWDRVTNEQFF	TGTGCCAGCGCCTGGGACAGGGTTACCAATGAGCAGTTCTTC
.	TRBV19	.	TRBJ2-1	CASTPRPVPYNEQFF	TGTGCCAGTACCCCACGGCCCGTGCCCTACAATGAGCAGTTCTTC
.	TRBV14	.	TRBJ2-5	CASSWTARGETQYF	TGTGCCAGCAGCTGGACTGCTCGGGGGGAGACCCAGTACTTC
.	TRBV6-4	TRBD1	TRBJ2-3	CASSDGQDADTQYF	TGTGCCAGCAGTGATGGACAGGACGCAGATACGCAGTATTTT
.	TRBV18	.	TRBJ2-2	CASSPQGAGELFF	TGTGCCAGCTCACCACAGGGAGCCGGGGAGCTGTTTTTT
.	TRBV7-6	TRBD1	TRBJ1-2	CASSSQGDYGYTF	TGTGCCAGCAGCTCCCAGGGGGATTATGGCTACACCTTC
.	TRBV29-1	TRBD2	TRBJ2-1	CSVSRASGYNEQFF	TGCAGCGTTAGTAGGGCTAGCGGTTACAATGAGCAGTTCTTC
few	TRBV12-5	.	TRBJ2-7	CASGLSHEQYF	TGTGCTAGTGGTTTGTCCCACGAGCAGTACTTC
.	TRBV27	.	TRBJ2-2	CASSLFFGTANTGELFF	TGTGCCAGCAGTTTATTCTTCGGGACGGCGAACACCGGGGAGCTGTTTTTT
.	TRBV4-2	TRBD2	TRBJ2-2	CASSQGIAGVGTGELFF	TGTGCCAGCAGCCAGGGAATAGCGGGAGTCGGGACCGGGGAGCTGTTTTTT
once	TRBV11-2	.	TRBJ1-2	CASSYGQNYGYTF	TGTGCCAGCAGCTACGGACAGAACTATGGCTACACCTTC
few	TRBV2	.	TRBJ2-7	CASRGNEQYF	TGTGCCAGCAGGGGGAACGAGCAGTACTTC
.	TRBV7-9	TRBD2	TRBJ2-7	CASSLAFGASGSYEQYF	TGTGCCAGCAGCTTAGCATTTGGGGCTAGCGGCTCCTACGAGCAGTACTTC
.	TRBV5-1	TRBD1	TRBJ2-7	CASSPFGTGKYEQYF	TGCGCCAGCAGCCCTTTCGGGACAGGGAAGTACGAGCAGTACTTC
once	TRBV5-6	.	TRBJ2-7	CASSLGGWSSYEQYF	TGTGCCAGCAGCTTGGGCGGGTGGAGCTCCTACGAGCAGTACTTC
.	TRBV4-2	TRBD2	TRBJ2-3	CASSQDWWEGRTDTQYF	TGTGCCAGCAGCCAAGACTGGTGGGAGGGCCGGACAGATACGCAGTATTTT
.	TRBV5-1	.	TRBJ2-1	CASSSQPGTDSYNEQFF	TGCGCCAGCAGCTCCCAACCCGGGACGGACTCCTACAATGAGCAGTTCTTC
.	TRBV6-5	.	TRBJ1-2	CASSYSSREYGYTF	TGTGCCAGCAGTTACTCCTCACGGGAGTATGGCTACACCTTC
.	TRBV7-6	.	TRBJ1-1	CASSTSVGADTEAFF	TGTGCCAGCAGCACTTCCGTTGGGGCCGACACTGAAGCTTTCTTT
.	TRBV6-1	.	TRBJ1-1	CASSEVGGRTEAFF	TGTGCCAGCAGTGAAGTGGGGGGGCGCACTGAAGCTTTCTTT
.	TRBV6-6	.	TRBJ1-1	CASSYVGDTEAFF	TGTGCCAGCAGTTACGTGGGAGACACTGAAGCTTTCTTT
.	TRBV10-3	.	TRBJ1-1	CAISESTATTEAFF	TGTGCCATCAGTGAGTCGACCGCGACCACTGAAGCTTTCTTT
once	TRBV6-6	.	TRBJ2-1	CASSGHQNEQFF	TGTGCCAGTAGCGGACATCAGAATGAGCAGTTCTTC
.	TRBV10-1	TRBD2	TRBJ2-1	CASSETSSGRPYNEQFF	TGCGCCAGCAGTGAGACTAGTAGCGGGAGGCCCTACAATGAGCAGTTCTTC
.	TRBV16	TRBD1	TRBJ2-4	CASSQSSGGPKNIQYF	TGTGCCAGCAGCCAATCGTCAGGGGGCCCCAAAAACATTCAGTACTTC
.	TRBV19	.	TRBJ2-1	CASSPDGGLGNEQFF	TGTGCCAGTAGTCCCGACGGAGGGCTGGGCAATGAGCAGTTCTTC
.	TRBV11-2	.	TRBJ2-3	CASSSSLHPTQYF	TGTGCCAGCAGCTCGTCCCTACACCCTACGCAGTATTTT
.	TRBV6-1	.	TRBJ2-7	CASREGTFQNYEQYF	TGTGCCAGCAGGGAAGGGACATTCCAAAACTACGAGCAGTACTTC
.	TRBV18	TRBD2	TRBJ2-4	CASSSSGTSGTNIQYF	TGTGCCAGCTCCTCCAGCGGGACTAGCGGGACTAACATTCAGTACTTC
.	TRBV29-1	.	TRBJ2-7	CSVGRQEGYEQYF	TGCAGCGTTGGCCGACAGGAAGGCTACGAGCAGTACTTC
.	TRBV5-1	TRBD1	TRBJ2-2	CASSYTGGVPLNTGELFF	TGCGCCAGCAGCTATACAGGGGGCGTACCTCTCAACACCGGGGAGCTGTTTTTT
.	TRBV5-1	TRBD2	TRBJ2-2	CASSWTSGGITTGELFF	TGCGCCAGCAGCTGGACTAGCGGGGGTATTACCACCGGCGAGCTGTTTTTT
.	TRBV7-9	TRBD1	TRBJ2-7	CASSFQGTGEREQYF	TGTGCCAGCAGCTTCCAAGGGACAGGGGAGCGCGAGCAGTACTTC
.	TRBV6-1	TRBD2	TRBJ2-3	CASSVLARDTQYF	TGTGCCAGCAGTGTACTAGCGAGGGATACGCAGTATTTT
.	TRBV6-1	TRBD2	TRBJ2-7	CASSEWGGGRSYEQYF	TGTGCCAGCAGTGAATGGGGGGGAGGAAGAAGCTACGAGCAGTACTTC
.	TRBV6-6	TRBD1	TRBJ1-1	CASSLQGVAGFF	TGTGCCAGCAGTTTGCAGGGGGTGGCAGGTTTCTTT
few	TRBV7-2	.	TRBJ2-2	CASSLAVGELFF	TGTGCCAGCAGCTTAGCGGTAGGGGAGCTGTTTTTT
.	TRBV30	.	TRBJ1-2	CAWTVEGRSYGYTF	TGTGCCTGGACCGTCGAGGGCCGAAGCTATGGCTACACCTTC
once	TRBV30	.	TRBJ2-2	CACAQGVTGELFF	TGTGCCTGTGCCCAAGGGGTAACCGGGGAGCTGTTTTTT
.	TRBV7-6	.	TRBJ2-7	CASSQGMAATYEQYF	TGTGCCAGCAGCCAAGGGATGGCGGCTACCTACGAGCAGTACTTC
once	TRBV7-2	TRBD2	TRBJ2-7	CASSLRLAGYYEQYF	TGTGCCAGCAGCTTAAGACTAGCGGGATACTACGAGCAGTACTTC
.	TRBV5-1	TRBD2	TRBJ2-7	CASSGTIPSYEQYF	TGCGCCAGCAGCGGGACTATACCTTCCTACGAGCAGTACTTC
.	TRBV28	TRBD1	TRBJ2-7	CASSSPDRGRAYEQYF	TGTGCCAGCAGTTCCCCCGACAGGGGTAGGGCCTACGAGCAGTACTTC
.	TRBV11-2	TRBD1	TRBJ1-2	CASSFGTGMGRGDYGYTF	TGTGCCAGCAGCTTCGGGACAGGGATGGGGAGGGGGGACTATGGCTACACCTTC
.	TRBV5-4	.	TRBJ1-2	CASSFLGNGYTF	TGTGCCAGCAGCTTCCTCGGAAATGGCTACACCTTC
.	TRBV6-6	.	TRBJ2-7	CASSYGPTYEQYF	TGTGCCAGCAGTTATGGGCCCACCTACGAGCAGTACTTC
once	TRBV19	TRBD2	TRBJ2-7	CASGEGFGNYEQYF	TGTGCCAGTGGGGAGGGGTTTGGTAACTACGAGCAGTACTTC
.	TRBV6-6	.	TRBJ2-1	CASSYHNEQFF	TGTGCCAGCAGTTATCACAATGAGCAGTTCTTC
.	TRBV28	TRBD2	TRBJ2-7	CASSSRTSGTYEQYF	TGTGCCAGCAGTTCACGGACTAGCGGCACCTACGAGCAGTACTTC
.	TRBV2	.	TRBJ1-6	CASSLKAYSPLHF	TGTGCCAGCAGTCTGAAGGCCTATTCACCCCTCCACTTT
.	TRBV7-6	TRBD1	TRBJ2-7	CASSLPGQGHEQYF	TGTGCCAGCAGCCTCCCTGGACAGGGACACGAGCAGTACTTC